This T cell receptor (beta chain) was sequenced in a study of T-cell reconstitution after alpha-beta-depleted transplantation in children. This clonotype was counted many times. Trimming took 5 bases from V and 6 from J, leaving 11 bases between them. The CDR3 is 13 amino acids. Germline V gene sequence: CDR1 MDHEN, CDR2 SYDVKM. The TCRbeta library was prepared with unique molecular identifiers. Each CDR3 protein gets one entry after TCRdb re-called the PCR reads with MiXCR. The sample carries about 500,000 distinct CDR3 sequences, roughly 11% recorded once. Specimen: PBMCs, mostly from graft donor cells, collected 180 days after TCRalphabeta/CD19-depleted stem cell transplant. The chain has TRBV28 and TRBJ1-5, with unresolved D. The receptor comes from a female patient aged 2-15 years who had a stem cell transplant for aplastic anemia, so the T cells may come from the graft donor. Here the CDR3 DNA reads TGTGCCAGCAGTCCTCTAACCGGTCAGCCCCAGCATTTT. This sequence encodes CASSPLTGQPQHF.